This section outlines one T cell receptor (beta chain) sequence together with its context. Other nucleotide sequences in the sample specify the same CDR3. This sample is drawn from a study of beta chain features in type 1 diabetes. Across the whole study: Healthy donors and patients showed comparable age, gender and cell yields.

Germline CDR1 reads SNHLY; CDR2 reads FYNNEI. The trim removed 8 bases at V and 1 base at J, leaving 5 bases unmatched. The CDR3 covers 15 residues. Of the isolated RNA, all was reverse transcribed, and so the sequenced material was expressed TCRB transcripts. For naive, central memory and regulatory T cell samples, reads averaged around 3.8 million. The method was immunoSEQ multiplex PCR; TCRdb's version includes in-frame clones alone and lacks a portion of them. The table has some 270,000 clones, about 8% seen once. Purity (above 98%) was reached by all sorted populations. The TCR was taken from a woman younger than 30 in good health. The material sequenced was central memory CD4+ T cells from blood. The rearrangement joins TRBV2 to TRBJ2-3; TRBD2 aligns across 11 bases. CDR3 in amino acids: CASSPGLAGTDTQYF. CDR3 nucleotide sequence: TGTGCCAGCTCCCCGGGACTAGCGGGCACAGATACGCAGTATTTT.